The sequence of this TCR beta chain was determined in a study of breast tumors, draining lymph nodes, adjacent tissues. General observations from the study: Tumor and nontumor repertoires were significantly more similar in luminal-like than in basal-like breast cancer.

MiXCR, applied by TCRdb to the multiplex PCR reads, yields one record per CDR3 protein. The table lists over 150,000 distinct CDR3 sequences, roughly 29% of them singletons. The CDR3 extends over 16 amino acids. Germline V gene sequence: CDR1 LNHDA, CDR2 SQIVND (reference sequence). J lost 0 bases, V lost 8 bases, and 9 bases had no gene match. Samples came from axillary lymph nodes draining the breast cancer. The sample holds many counts of this clonotype. Its antigen remains unidentified. This receptor was obtained from a female donor with breast cancer. Some clones in this sample may be carry-over from other donors' samples. This chain uses TRBV19 with TRBJ1-4, with TRBD1 matching over 7 bases. The sample was axillary lymph node tissue. The CDR3 nucleotides are TGTGCCAGTTCCACCGGTGGGACAGCAACTAATGAAAAACTGTTTTTT. It encodes CASSTGGTATNEKLFF. The full variable domain, in which reference TRBV19 and TRBJ1-4 provide the parts outside the CDR3, is DGGITQSPKYLFRKEGQNVTLSCEQNLNHDAMYWYRQDPGQGLRLIYYSQIVNDFQKGDIAEGYSVSREKKESFPLTVTSAQKNPTAFYLCASSTGGTATNEKLFFGSGTQLSVL.